What follows is one TCR beta chain and its context. Libraries were prepared by immunoSEQ multiplex PCR; TCRdb keeps only in-frame clonotypes and omits some of them. The sample lists approximately 150,000 clones, roughly 80% occurring once. The data derive from a study of blood T cell repertoires in COVID-19. CDR3 size: 13 residues. V gave up 3 bases and J gave up 7 bases, with 7 bases separating them. CDR1 LNHDA and CDR2 SQIVND come from the germline V gene (reference sequence). The clonotype originates from a man in his forties with acute COVID-19. The specimen was PBMCs or T cells enriched from blood (not recorded which). The chain joins TRBV19 to TRBJ1-6; D is unclear. CDR3 sequence reads: CASSMYINSPLHF. The CDR3 region has the DNA TGTGCCAGTAGTATGTACATAAATTCACCCCTCCACTTT.